This T cell receptor beta chain was identified during a study of T cell responses to AZD1222 COVID-19 vaccine. Notes on the study in general: Repertoire samples came only from after the peak T cell response. In the spike-specific TCR repertoire, nearly half reportedly target unmutated variant regions. Clonal diversity was possibly underestimated; the donors were predominantly white British and more often female.

Second-dose schedules of about 4 or about 12 weeks were combined. TCRdb's copy holds only in-frame clones and misses some; the assay was immunoSEQ multiplex PCR. Of 150,000 to 200,000 clones in the sample, around 94% were seen once. In the case of this clone: Its antigen is currently unknown.

In germline, CDR1 is SGHVS, CDR2 FNYEAQ. V was trimmed by 5 bases and J by 1 base, leaving 8 bases between them. The length of the CDR3 is 13 residues. The rearrangement links TRBV7-6 to TRBJ2-5; maybe TRBD1 (5 bases). The sample in question was peripheral blood, obtained 28 days after the second AZD1222 dose. The receptor was derived from an adult who received the AZD1222 COVID-19 vaccine. The CDR3 loop reads CASSPRVQETQYF. CDR3 DNA sequence: TGTGCCAGCAGCCCCAGGGTCCAAGAGACCCAGTACTTC.